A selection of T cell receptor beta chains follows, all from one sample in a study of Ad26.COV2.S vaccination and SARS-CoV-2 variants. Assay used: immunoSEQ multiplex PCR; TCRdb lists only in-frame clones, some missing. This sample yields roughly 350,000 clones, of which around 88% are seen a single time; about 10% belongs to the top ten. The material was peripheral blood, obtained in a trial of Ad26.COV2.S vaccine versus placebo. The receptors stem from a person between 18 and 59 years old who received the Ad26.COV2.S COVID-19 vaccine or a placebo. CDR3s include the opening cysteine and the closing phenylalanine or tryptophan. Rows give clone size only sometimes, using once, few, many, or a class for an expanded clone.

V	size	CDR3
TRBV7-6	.	CASSLPRPRTGGEEARGYEQYF
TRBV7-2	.	CASSAQASGGNNIQYF
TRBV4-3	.	CASSLTTGKPQHF
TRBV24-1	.	CATSGIQGYNEQFF
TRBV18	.	CASSRGLYEQYF
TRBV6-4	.	CASSPGPSREQFF
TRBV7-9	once	CASSLDSEETQYF
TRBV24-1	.	CATSDVGTTGGYTF
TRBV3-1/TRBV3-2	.	CASSQDAMGLAGVPSTDTQYF
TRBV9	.	CASSPEGTVNTEAFF
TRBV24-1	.	CATSDDRGFNTGELFF
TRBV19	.	CASSIAGGSNQPQHF
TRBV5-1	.	CASSFGKNYEQYF
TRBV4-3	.	CASSQDRKLGELFF
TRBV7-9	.	CASSLAGLAGGPHTQYF
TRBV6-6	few	CASSPTPIELAGQETQYF
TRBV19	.	CASRTPHQGNLFF
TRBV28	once	CASSLASGVYSNQPQHF
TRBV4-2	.	CASSQPLDRASGNTIYF
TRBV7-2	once	CASSGDRGRYNEQFF
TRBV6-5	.	CASCYRGLGTQYF
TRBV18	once	CASSPLSGNTIYF
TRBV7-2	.	CASSSSGSTYNEQFF
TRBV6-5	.	CASRVTLRGPNEQYF
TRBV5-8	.	CASSSGLLGQGENEQYF
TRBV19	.	CASSSSSAANEKLFF
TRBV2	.	CASKQGSSGNTIYF
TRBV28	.	CASMAGDYLYYGYTF
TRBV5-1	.	CASRRVQETQYF
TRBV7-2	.	CASSLGGTPSYEQYF
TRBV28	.	CASSLHVDTQYF
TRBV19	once	CASSIARGPSYEQYF
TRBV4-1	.	CASSQRDSGDEQYF
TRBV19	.	CASTDRGPATNEKLFF
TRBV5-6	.	CASSSGQPTNEKLFF
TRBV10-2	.	CASSDRQGRAEAFF
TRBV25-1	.	CASSEGQGNNEQFF
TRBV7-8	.	CASSSTPSGTSTDTQYF
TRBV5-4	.	CASSTTRAEQFF
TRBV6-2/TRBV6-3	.	CASSFRDDLSYEQYF
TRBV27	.	CASSAGTNLKQYF
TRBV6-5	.	CASSFSRGGSPLHF
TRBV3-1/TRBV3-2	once	CASSQDIESEYSMNTEAFF
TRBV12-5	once	CASGSGTGPTGELFF
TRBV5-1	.	CASFLGGQVGEAQYF
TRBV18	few	CASSPPSGIPNQPQHF
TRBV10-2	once	CASSGSGRSYNEQFF
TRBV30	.	CAWSPGNSVPQHF
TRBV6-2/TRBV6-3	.	CASSLDRVNQPQHF
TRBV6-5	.	CASSYTQGHYGYTF
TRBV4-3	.	CASSQARDSRGTDTQYF